This T cell receptor (beta chain) was sequenced in a study of cytomegalovirus exposure and HLA in healthy donors. Overall study findings and caveats: Later on, analysis showed that most CMV-associated TCR beta chains appeared to be HLA-restricted. In a later analysis, V- and J-gene trimming of beta chains associated with a DCLRE1C missense variant, replicated independently. Presence/absence comparisons presumed near-even sequencing depth among donors.

As to this clone: Its antigen is currently unknown.

J gave up 1 base and V 5 bases, and 6 bases lay outside the gene matches. The CDR3 covers 16 residues. Germline V CDR1 and CDR2: SGHAT, FQNNGV. The PCR contained 60 Vbeta and 13 Jbeta primers. Data came from immunoSEQ multiplex PCR; TCRdb stores just in-frame clones and leaves some out. The repertoire holds 250,000 to 350,000 clones, with roughly 88% as singletons. The sequence was obtained from a man between 40 and 49 years old in good health and CMV-seropositive. Sequenced input: PBMCs. V gene TRBV11-2 combines with J gene TRBJ2-5, with 11 bases lining up with TRBD1. The CDR3 is CASSAGTGGFQETQYF. The CDR3 coding sequence is TGTGCCAGCAGCGCCGGGACAGGGGGGTTCCAAGAGACCCAGTACTTC.